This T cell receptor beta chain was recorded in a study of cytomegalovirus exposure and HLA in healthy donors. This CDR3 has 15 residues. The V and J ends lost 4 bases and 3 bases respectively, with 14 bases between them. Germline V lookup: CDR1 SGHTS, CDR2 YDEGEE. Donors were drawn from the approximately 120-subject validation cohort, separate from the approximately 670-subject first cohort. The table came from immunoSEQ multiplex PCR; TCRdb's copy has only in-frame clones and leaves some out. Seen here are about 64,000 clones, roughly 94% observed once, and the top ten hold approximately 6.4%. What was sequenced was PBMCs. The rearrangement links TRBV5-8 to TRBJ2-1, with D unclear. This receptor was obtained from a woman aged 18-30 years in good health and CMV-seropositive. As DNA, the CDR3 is TGTGCCAGCAGCCCCTACTCGCGAGGCTACAATGAGCAGTTCTTC. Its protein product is CASSPYSRGYNEQFF.